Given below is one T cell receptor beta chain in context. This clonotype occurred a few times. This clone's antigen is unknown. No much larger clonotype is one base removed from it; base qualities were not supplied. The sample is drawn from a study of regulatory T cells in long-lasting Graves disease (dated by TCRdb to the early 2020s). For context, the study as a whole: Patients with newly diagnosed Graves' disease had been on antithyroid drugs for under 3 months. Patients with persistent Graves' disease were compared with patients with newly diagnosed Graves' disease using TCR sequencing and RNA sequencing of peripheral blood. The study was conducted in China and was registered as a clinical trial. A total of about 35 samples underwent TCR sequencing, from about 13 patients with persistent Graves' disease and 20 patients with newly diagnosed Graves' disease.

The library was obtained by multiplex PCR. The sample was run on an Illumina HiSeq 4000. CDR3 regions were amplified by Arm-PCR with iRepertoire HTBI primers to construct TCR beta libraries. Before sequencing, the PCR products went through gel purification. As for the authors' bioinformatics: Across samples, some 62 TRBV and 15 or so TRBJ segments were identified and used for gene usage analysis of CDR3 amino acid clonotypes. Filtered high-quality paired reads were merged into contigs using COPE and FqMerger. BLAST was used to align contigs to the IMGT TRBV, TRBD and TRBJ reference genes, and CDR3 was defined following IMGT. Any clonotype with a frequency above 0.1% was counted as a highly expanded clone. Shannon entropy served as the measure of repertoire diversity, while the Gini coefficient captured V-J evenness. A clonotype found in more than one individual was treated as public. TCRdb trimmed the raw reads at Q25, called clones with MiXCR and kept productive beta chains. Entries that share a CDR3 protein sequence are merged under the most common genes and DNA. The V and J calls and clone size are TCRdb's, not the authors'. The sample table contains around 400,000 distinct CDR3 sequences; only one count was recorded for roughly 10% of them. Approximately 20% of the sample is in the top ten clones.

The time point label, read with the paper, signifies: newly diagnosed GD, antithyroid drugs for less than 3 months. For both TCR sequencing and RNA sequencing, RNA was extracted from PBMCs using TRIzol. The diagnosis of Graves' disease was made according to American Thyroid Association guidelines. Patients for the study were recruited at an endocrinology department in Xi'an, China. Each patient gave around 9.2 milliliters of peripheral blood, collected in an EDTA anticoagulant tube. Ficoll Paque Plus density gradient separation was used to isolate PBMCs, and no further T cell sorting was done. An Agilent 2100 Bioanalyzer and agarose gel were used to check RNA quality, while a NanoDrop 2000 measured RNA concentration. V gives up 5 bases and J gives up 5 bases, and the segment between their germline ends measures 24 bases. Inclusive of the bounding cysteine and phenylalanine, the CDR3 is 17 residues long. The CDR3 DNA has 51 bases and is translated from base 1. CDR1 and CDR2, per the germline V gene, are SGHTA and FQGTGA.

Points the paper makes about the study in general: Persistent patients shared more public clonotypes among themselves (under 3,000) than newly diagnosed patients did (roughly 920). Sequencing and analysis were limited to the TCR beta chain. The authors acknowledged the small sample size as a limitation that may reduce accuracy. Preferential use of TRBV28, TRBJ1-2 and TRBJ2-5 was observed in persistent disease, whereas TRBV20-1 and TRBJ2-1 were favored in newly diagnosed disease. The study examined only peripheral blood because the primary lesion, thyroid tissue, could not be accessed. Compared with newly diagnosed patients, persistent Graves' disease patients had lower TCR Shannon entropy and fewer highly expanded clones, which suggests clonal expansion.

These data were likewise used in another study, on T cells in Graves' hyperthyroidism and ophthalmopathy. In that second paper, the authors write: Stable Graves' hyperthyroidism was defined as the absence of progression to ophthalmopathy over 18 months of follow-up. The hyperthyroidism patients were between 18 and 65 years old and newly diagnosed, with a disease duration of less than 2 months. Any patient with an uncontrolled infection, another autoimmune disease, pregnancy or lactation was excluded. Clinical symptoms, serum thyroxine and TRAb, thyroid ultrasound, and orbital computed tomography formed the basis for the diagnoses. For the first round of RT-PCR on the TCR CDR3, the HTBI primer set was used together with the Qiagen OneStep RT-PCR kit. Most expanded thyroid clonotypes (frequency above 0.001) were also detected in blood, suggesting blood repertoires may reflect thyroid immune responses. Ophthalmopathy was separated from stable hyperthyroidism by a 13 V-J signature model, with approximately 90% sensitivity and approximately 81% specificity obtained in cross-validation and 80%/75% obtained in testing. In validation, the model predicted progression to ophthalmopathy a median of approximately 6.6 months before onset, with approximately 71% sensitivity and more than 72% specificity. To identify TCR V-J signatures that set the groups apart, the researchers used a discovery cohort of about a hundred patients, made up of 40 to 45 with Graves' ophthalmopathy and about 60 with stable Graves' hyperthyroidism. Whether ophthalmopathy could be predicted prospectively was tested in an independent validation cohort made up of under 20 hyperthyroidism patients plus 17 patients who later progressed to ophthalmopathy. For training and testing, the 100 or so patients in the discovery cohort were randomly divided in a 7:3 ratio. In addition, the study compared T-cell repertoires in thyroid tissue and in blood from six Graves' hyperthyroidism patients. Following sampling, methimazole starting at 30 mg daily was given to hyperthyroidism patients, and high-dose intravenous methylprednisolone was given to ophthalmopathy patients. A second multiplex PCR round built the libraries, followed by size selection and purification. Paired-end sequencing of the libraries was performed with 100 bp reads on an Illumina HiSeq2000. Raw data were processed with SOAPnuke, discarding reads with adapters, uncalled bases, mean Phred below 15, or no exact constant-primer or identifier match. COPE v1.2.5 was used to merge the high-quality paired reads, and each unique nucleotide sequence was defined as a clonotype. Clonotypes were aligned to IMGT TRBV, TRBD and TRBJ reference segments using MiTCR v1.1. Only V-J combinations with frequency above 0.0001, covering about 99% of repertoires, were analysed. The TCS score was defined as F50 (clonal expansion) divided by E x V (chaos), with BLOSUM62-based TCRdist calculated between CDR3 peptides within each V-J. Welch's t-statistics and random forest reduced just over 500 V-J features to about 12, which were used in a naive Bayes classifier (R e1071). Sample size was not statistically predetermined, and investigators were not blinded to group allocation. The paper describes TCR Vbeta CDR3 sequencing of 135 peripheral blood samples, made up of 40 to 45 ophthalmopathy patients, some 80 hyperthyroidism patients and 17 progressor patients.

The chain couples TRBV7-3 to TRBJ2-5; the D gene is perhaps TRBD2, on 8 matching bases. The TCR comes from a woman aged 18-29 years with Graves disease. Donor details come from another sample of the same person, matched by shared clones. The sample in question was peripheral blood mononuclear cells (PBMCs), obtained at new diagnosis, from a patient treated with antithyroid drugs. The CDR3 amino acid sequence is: CASSPGGSSGSAETQYF. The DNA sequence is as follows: TGTGCCAGCAGCCCAGGGGGGTCTAGCGGGTCCGCGGAGACCCAGTACTTC.